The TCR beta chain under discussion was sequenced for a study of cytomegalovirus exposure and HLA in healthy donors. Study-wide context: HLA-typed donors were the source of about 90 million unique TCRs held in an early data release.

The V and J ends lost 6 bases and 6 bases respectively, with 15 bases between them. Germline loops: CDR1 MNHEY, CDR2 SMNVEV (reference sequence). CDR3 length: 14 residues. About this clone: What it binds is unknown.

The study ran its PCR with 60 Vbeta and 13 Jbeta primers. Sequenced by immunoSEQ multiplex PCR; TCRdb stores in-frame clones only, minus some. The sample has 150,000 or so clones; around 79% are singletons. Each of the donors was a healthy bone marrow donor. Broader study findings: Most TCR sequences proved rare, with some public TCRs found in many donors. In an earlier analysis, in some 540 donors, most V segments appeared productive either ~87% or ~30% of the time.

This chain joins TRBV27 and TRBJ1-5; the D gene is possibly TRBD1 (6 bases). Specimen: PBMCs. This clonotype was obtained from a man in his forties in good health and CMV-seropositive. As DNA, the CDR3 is TGTGCCAGCAGCCCTAACAGGGCAAGTCAGCCCCAGCATTTT. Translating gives CASSPNRASQPQHF.